This note documents a single TCR beta chain sequence. Its antigen is not identified. These data belong to a study of cytomegalovirus exposure and HLA in healthy donors. Study-level background: A later analysis reported the same platform for the 100 to 150 validation repertoires and the roughly 670 first-cohort repertoires.

Measured with immunoSEQ multiplex PCR; TCRdb has only the in-frame clones, and not every one. The sample includes a few hundred thousand clones, around 91% seen only once; the top ten take approximately 3%. Notes on the study in general: While the bulk of TCR sequences proved rare, some public TCRs turned up in many donors.

This clonotype was sampled from a woman aged 25 to 39 in good health and CMV-seronegative. The source material was PBMCs.

The CDR3: CASSHGQNYEQYF. CDR3 coding DNA: TGCGCCAGCAGCCATGGACAGAACTACGAGCAGTACTTC. V usage is TRBV4-3 and J usage is TRBJ2-7, with a possible D match to TRBD1 (6 bases). V lost 3 bases and J lost 3, with 9 bases in between. Looked up from germline, CDR1 is LGHNA and CDR2 is YSLEER. This CDR3 spans 13 amino acids.